These 2 T cell receptor beta chains share one sample of origin, sequenced in a study of shared clonotypes between healthy human individuals. Assay: immunoSEQ multiplex PCR; the TCRdb copy retains only in-frame clones and omits some. The sample lists hundreds of thousands of clones; over 90% were seen once. CD8 cells classed as naive were CD45RO-negative and positively selected for CCR7, excluding terminally differentiated effector memory CD45RA+ cells. The sample taken for sequencing was naive CD8+ T cells sorted from blood. These receptors were collected from a man aged 30-40 years in good health.

The chain uses TRBV4-1 and TRBJ1-4; D is ambiguous. Germline V CDR1 and CDR2: MGHRA, YSYEKL. Trimming stripped 4 bases from V and 8 bases from J, with 11 bases between. The CDR3 totals 13 residues. The CDR3 sequence is CASSRRVVEKLFF. DNA of the CDR3: TGCGCCAGCAGCCGGCGGGTTGTCGAAAAACTGTTTTTT.

CDR3 DNA sequence: TGTGCCTGGAGTCCACCCGTCCCAGAACAGTTCTTC. Amino acids: CAWSPPVPEQFF. V and J are TRBV30 and TRBJ2-1; D not certain. V was shortened by 2 bases and J by 13 bases, with 15 bases between the two germline ends. The length of the CDR3 is 12 residues. CDR1 is GTSNPN, CDR2 SVGIG, per germline (reference sequence).